What follows are 3 T cell receptor beta chains derived from one specimen sequenced in a study of shared clonotypes between healthy human individuals. Clones were sequenced by immunoSEQ multiplex PCR, and TCRdb holds only the in-frame ones, with some missing. Of millions of clones listed, 85% to 95% are singletons. Material: naive CD4+ T cells sorted from blood. The subset is: CD45RA+ positively selected. The receptors originated from a young man in good health.

The count of this clone is one. This rearrangement joins TRBV5-1 to TRBJ2-5; 9 positions match TRBD1. Germline V gives CDR1 SGHRS, CDR2 YFSETQ. This CDR3 comprises 16 residues. V gave up 4 bases and J gave up 4 bases; unmatched junction bases: 11. For the CDR3, the DNA is TGCGCCAGCAGCGTGGAACAGGGGGCGCGAACAGAGACCCAGTACTTC. It specifies CASSVEQGARTETQYF.

This chain connects TRBV25-1 to TRBJ2-1; D is ambiguous. This CDR3 contains 14 residues. V was shortened by 2 bases and J by 8 bases, with 13 bases between the two germline ends. The germline V gene has CDR1 MGHDK and CDR2 SYGVNS. The CDR3 DNA is TGTGCCAGCAGTGAAAAGGAAGTAATGCATGAGCAGTTCTTC. Protein: CASSEKEVMHEQFF.

The rearrangement links TRBV30 to TRBJ2-7; D might be TRBD2 (5 bases). Germline V CDR1 and CDR2: GTSNPN, SVGIG (reference sequence). Trimming took 2 bases from V and 6 from J, leaving 14 bases between them. This CDR3 is 13 amino acids long. CDR3 residues: CAWSLRGEGEQYF. In nucleotides, the CDR3 is TGTGCCTGGAGTTTACGGGGTGAGGGCGAGCAGTACTTC.